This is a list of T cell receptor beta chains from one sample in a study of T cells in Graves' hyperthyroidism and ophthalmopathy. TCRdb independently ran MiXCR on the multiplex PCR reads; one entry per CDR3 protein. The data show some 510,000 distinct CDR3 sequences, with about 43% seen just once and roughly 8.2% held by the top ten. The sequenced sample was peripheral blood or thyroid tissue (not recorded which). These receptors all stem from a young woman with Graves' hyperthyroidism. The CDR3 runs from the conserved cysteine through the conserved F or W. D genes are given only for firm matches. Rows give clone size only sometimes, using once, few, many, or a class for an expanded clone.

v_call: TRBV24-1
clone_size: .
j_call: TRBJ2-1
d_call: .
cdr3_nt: TGTGCCACCAGTACAGGGGAGGTTGAGCAGTTCTTC
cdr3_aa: CATSTGEVEQFF

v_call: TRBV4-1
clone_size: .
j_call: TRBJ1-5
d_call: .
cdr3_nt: TGCGCCAGCAGATGGACAGAGAATCAGCCCCAGCATTTT
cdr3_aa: CASRWTENQPQHF

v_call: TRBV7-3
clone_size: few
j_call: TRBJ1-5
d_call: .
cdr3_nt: TGCGCCAGCAGCCCGGGACACGCAAGCAATCAGCCCCAGCATTTT
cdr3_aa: CASSPGHASNQPQHF

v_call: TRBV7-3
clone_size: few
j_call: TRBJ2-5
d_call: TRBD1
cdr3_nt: TGTGCCAGCAGCTTAGAAAGGGGGCGCGGAGAGACCCAGTACTTC
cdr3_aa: CASSLERGRGETQYF

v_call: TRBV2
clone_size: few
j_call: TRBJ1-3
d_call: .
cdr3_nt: TGTGCCAGCAGGGAGGACGGTGGAAACACCATATATTTT
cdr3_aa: CASREDGGNTIYF

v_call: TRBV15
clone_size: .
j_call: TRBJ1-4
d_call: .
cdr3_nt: TGTGCCACCAGCAGAGGGGCGGGTGAAAAACTGTTTTTT
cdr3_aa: CATSRGAGEKLFF

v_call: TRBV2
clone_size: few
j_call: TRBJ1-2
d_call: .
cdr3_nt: TGTGCCAGCAGTGGAGACACCCGGGCCACTTCGAGATATGGCTACACCTTC
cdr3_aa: CASSGDTRATSRYGYTF

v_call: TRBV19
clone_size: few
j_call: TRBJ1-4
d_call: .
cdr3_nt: TGTGCCAGTAGTACGACCTCCCGGGACGGGGGAAAAACTGTTTTT
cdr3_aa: CASSTTSRDGGKTVF

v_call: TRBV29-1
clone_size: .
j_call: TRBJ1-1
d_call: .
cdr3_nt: TGCAGCGTTGAAACGGGGGGAACGAACACTGAAGCTTTCTTT
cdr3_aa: CSVETGGTNTEAFF

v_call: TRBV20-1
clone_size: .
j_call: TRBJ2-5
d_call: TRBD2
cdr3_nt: TGCAGTGCTCGCCCCCTAGCGGAGGGGTGGGAGACCCAGTACTTC
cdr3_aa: CSARPLAEGWETQYF

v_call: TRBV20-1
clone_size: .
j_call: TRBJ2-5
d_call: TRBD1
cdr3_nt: TGCAGTGCTGAGGGACAGGGGATAACCCAGTACTTC
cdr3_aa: CSAEGQGITQYF

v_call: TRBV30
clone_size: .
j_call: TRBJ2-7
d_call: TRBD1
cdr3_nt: TGTGCCTGGAGTCCCGGGACAGCGACCTACGAGCAGTACTTC
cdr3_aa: CAWSPGTATYEQYF

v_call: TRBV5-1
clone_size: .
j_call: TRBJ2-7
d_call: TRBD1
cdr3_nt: TGCGCCAGCAGCTTGGATTTTCGGGACAGGGACTACGAGCAGTACTTC
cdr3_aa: CASSLDFRDRDYEQYF

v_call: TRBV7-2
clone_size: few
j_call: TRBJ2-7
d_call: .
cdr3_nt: TGTGCCAGCAGTGCCGAAGTCGAGCAATACTTC
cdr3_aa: CASSAEVEQYF

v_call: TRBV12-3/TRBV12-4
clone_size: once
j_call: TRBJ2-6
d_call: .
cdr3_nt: TGTGCCAGCAGTTTCCGCGGAGGGGGCAACGTCCTGACTTTC
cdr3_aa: CASSFRGGGNVLTF

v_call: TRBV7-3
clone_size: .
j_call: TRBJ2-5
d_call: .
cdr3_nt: TGTGCCAGCAGCTTAAGTGGAGGTCAGCCCCAGTACTTC
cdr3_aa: CASSLSGGQPQYF

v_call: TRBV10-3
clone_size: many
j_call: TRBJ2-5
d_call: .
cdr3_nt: TGTGCCATCAGTGACGGACACAACCAAGAGACCCAGTACTTC
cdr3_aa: CAISDGHNQETQYF

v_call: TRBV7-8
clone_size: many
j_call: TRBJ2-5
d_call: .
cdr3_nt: TGTGCCAGCAGCTTTAAACAGAGGACCCAGTACTTC
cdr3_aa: CASSFKQRTQYF

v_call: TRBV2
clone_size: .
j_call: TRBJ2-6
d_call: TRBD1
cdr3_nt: TGTGCCAGCAGTGAAATTGGGACAGGGGGCTCTGGGGCCAACGTCCTGACTTTC
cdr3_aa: CASSEIGTGGSGANVLTF

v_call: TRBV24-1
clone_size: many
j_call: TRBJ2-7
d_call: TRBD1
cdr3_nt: TGTGCCACCCGGGACAGCGGCTCCTACGAGCAGTACTTC
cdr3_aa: CATRDSGSYEQYF

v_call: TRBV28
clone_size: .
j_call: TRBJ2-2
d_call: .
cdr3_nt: TGTGCCAGCAGTTTTTGGGGTACCGGGGAGCTGTTTTTT
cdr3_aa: CASSFWGTGELFF

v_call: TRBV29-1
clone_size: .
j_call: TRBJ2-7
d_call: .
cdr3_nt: TGCAGCGTTGGACAGGGAGGTAACTACGAGCAGTACTTC
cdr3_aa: CSVGQGGNYEQYF

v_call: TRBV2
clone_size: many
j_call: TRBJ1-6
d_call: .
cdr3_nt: TGTGCCAGCAGTGACAACAATTCACCCCTCCACTTT
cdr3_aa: CASSDNNSPLHF

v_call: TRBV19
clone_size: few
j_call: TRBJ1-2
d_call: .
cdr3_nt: TGTGCCAGTAGTATGACGGTACCCTTGGATGGCTACACCTTC
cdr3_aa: CASSMTVPLDGYTF

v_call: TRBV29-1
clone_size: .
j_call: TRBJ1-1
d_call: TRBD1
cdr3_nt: TGCAGCGCAGCCGGGACAGGGGGCTTCCAGGACACTGAAGCTTTCTTT
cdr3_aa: CSAAGTGGFQDTEAFF

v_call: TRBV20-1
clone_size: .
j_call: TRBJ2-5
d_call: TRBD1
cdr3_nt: TGCAGTGCTAGGCCGACAGGGATCCTTGAGACCCAGTACTTC
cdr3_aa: CSARPTGILETQYF

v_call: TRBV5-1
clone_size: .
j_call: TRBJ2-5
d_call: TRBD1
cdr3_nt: TGCGCCAGCAGCCACCAGGACAGGGGTATCCAAGAGACCCAGTACTTC
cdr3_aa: CASSHQDRGIQETQYF